This T cell receptor (beta chain) was recovered during a study of CD8+CD57+ T cells in acquired aplastic anemia. Background on the study: Recorded DNA amounts for sorted CD4+ and CD8+ cells had an average of 3.2 ug.

A remark on this clonotype: The antigen is unknown.

The CDR3 loop spans 13 amino acids. Trimming removed 3 bases from V and 5 bases from J, with 11 bases in between. Germline CDR1 is SGDLS and CDR2 is YYNGEE. Study-level points and caveats: Around 29 CD8+ CDR3 sequences were shared between patients and controls.

For sequencing, patients were chosen who had shown expansion of CD8+CD57+ cells by flow cytometry. Acquired aplastic anemia of severe grade affected all patients. Both TCR beta VDJ combination and CDR3 sequence profiling were carried out. Genomic DNA was the template for this profiling. MiXCR was run by TCRdb on the reads, yielding one entry per CDR3 protein. There are just over 200,000 distinct CDR3 sequences in the sample; 55% to 65% occur only once, and under 60% lies in the top ten. The chain recombines TRBV9 with TRBJ1-1, with D possibly being TRBD1 (6 bases). The clonotype comes from a human donor with aplastic anemia. Specimen: sorted CD4+, CD8+, or CD8+CD57+ T cells (not recorded which) from PBMCs. CDR3 residues: CASSEGVGTEAFF. In DNA form, the CDR3 reads TGTGCCAGCAGCGAGGGGGTAGGGACTGAAGCTTTCTTT.